A single sample gave rise to the 10 T cell receptor beta chains below, sequenced in a study of post-analysis software for immune sequencing data. TCR beta cDNA libraries included unique molecular identifiers. TCRdb redid the calling of the PCR reads with MiXCR, one entry per CDR3 protein. The table includes about 260,000 distinct CDR3 sequences, approximately 34% detected once. Antigens of these TCRs are unknown. Study results and limitations: Patients carried 5 or 6 TRBV segments more frequently than controls did, and TRBV5-6, TRBV5-1 and TRBV20-1 were among them.

The sequenced material came from blood. The receptors shown here come from a girl aged 10 to 17 with multiple sclerosis.

Turning to this clonotype: A read error may be the cause here, since a much bigger clone is one base away. The conserved phenylalanine or tryptophan normally closing the CDR3 is absent here, so this likely arose from a read error. The chain uses TRBV7-2 and TRBJ1-5; D might be TRBD1 (5 bases). The CDR3 totals 13 residues. The V end was cut by 3 bases, the J end by 7 bases, with 10 bases between. CDR1 is SGHTA and CDR2 is FQGNSA in the germline V gene. This chain's CDR3 is CASSLVKGQPQHV. DNA of the CDR3: TGTGCCAGCAGCTTGGTGAAGGGGCAGCCCCAGCATGTT.

The CDR3 DNA sequence: TGTGCCAGCAGCTGGACTAGCGGACCTCAGCGAGGAAATGAGCAGTTCTTC. Translating it yields CASSWTSGPQRGNEQFF. The chain recombines TRBV4-2 with TRBJ2-1, with 10 bases fitting TRBD2. The CDR3 extends over 17 amino acids. The trim removed 5 bases at V and 7 bases at J, leaving 14 bases unmatched. Germline values: CDR1 LGHNA, CDR2 YNFKEQ.

This clonotype was seen repeatedly, ten times or more. The V gene is TRBV11-2, the J gene TRBJ2-5; D is unresolved. The germline V gene has CDR1 SGHAT and CDR2 FQNNGV. V shed 5 bases and J shed 2 bases, with 15 bases lying between them. The CDR3 consists of 15 residues. The CDR3 nucleotides are TGTGCCAGCAGCCCGGCCGCCAGTTGGCAAGAGACCCAGTACTTC. Residues: CASSPAASWQETQYF.

This clonotype was seen a handful of times. This chain connects TRBV20-1 to TRBJ2-3, with 13 positions matching TRBD2. Unmatched junction bases numbered 2, after V lost 5 bases and J lost 0 bases. CDR1 is DFQATT, CDR2 SNEGSKA, per germline (reference sequence). CDR3 length: 15 residues. Written as DNA, the CDR3 is TGCAGTGCTGGGGGACTAGCGGGAAGCACAGATACGCAGTATTTT. The encoded protein is CSAGGLAGSTDTQYF.

This chain joins TRBV20-1 and TRBJ1-3; 8 nucleotides match TRBD1. The V segment lost 6 bases and the J segment 1 base; nucleotides outside the gene matches: 11. CDR1 and CDR2 from the germline V gene are DFQATT and SNEGSKA (reference sequence). The CDR3 is 16 residues long. Here the CDR3 reads CSARDRQTRSGNTIYF. The CDR3 DNA reads as TGCAGTGCGCGGGACAGGCAAACGAGGTCTGGAAACACCATATATTTT.

In its sample, this clonotype was seen a few times. The chain couples TRBV20-1 to TRBJ2-7; 14 bases align to TRBD2. This CDR3 is built from 18 residues. Germline assignment: CDR1 DFQATT and CDR2 SNEGSKA (reference sequence). V was clipped by 3 bases and J by 2 bases; unmatched bases: 12. For the CDR3, the DNA is TGCAGTGCTAGCGCAGCCGAGACTAGCGGGGGGGCTCCCTACGAGCAGTACTTC. Its translation: CSASAAETSGGAPYEQYF.

Notes on this clonotype: This may come from a read error, since a much larger clone is one base off. The chain employs TRBV5-1 and TRBJ2-1; TRBD1 or TRBD2 may be the D gene (5 bases each). Trimming stripped 0 bases from V and 5 bases from J, with 15 bases between. Germline V lookup: CDR1 SGHRS, CDR2 YFSETQ. This CDR3 has 16 residues. The CDR3 sequence: CASSLEVRGVHNEQFF. Here the CDR3 DNA reads TGCGCCAGCAGCTTGGAGGTACGGGGCGTCCACAATGAGCAGTTCTTC.

This clonotype was seen repeatedly, ten times or more. This chain connects TRBV7-9 to TRBJ1-2; 11 positions match TRBD1. The CDR3 runs to 14 residues. J lost 8 bases, V lost 6 bases, and 8 bases had no gene match. Germline CDR1 reads SEHNR; CDR2 reads FQNEAQ (reference sequence). The CDR3 protein is CASREGQGASGYTF. CDR3 nucleotide sequence: TGTGCCAGCAGGGAAGGACAGGGGGCGAGCGGCTACACCTTC.

This clonotype has a count of ten or more. The chain employs TRBV28 and TRBJ2-6; 8 bases are a match to TRBD1. CDR3 length: 17 residues. Unmatched junction bases numbered 11, after V lost 6 bases and J lost 4 bases. Germline V gene sequence: CDR1 MDHEN, CDR2 SYDVKM. The CDR3 sequence: CASRGQAQFSGANVLTF. CDR3 in DNA: TGTGCCAGCAGGGGACAGGCACAATTCTCCGGGGCCAACGTCCTGACTTTC.

Remarks on this clonotype: Given a much more abundant clone one base away, this may be a read error. J is TRBJ2-1 and V is TRBV4-1, with TRBD2 matching over 14 bases. CDR3 length equals 15 residues. CDR1 MGHRA and CDR2 YSYEKL come from the germline V gene. This CDR3 reads CASSQVGLAGDEQVF. The CDR3 bases are TGCGCCAGCAGCCAAGTGGGACTAGCGGGAGATGAGCAGGTCTTC.